The 6 T cell receptor beta chains listed next were all sequenced from one sample in a study of blood T cell repertoires in COVID-19. TCRdb's copy holds only in-frame clones and misses some; the assay was immunoSEQ multiplex PCR. The repertoire holds about 170,000 clones, with under 85% as singletons. The material sequenced was peripheral blood. These receptors were collected from a man aged 60-69 years who had recovered from COVID-19.

The rearrangement joins TRBV3-1 (or the pseudogene TRBV3-2) to TRBJ2-1; 7 nucleotides match TRBD1. J gave up 0 bases and V 4 bases, and 6 bases lay outside the gene matches. Looked up from germline, CDR1 is LGHDT and CDR2 is YNNKEL (reference sequence). The CDR3 covers 16 residues. CDR3 DNA sequence: TGTGCCAGCAGCCCACCGACAGGGATCTCCTACAATGAGCAGTTCTTC. This translates into CASSPPTGISYNEQFF.

This chain connects TRBV5-1 to TRBJ1-6; D possibly corresponds to TRBD1 (6 bases). V was cut by 4 bases and J by 15 bases, with 20 bases left in between. This CDR3 spans 14 amino acids. In germline, CDR1 is SGHRS, CDR2 YFSETQ. The CDR3 protein is CASSLIGGDQGLHF. In DNA, the CDR3 is TGCGCCAGCAGCCTAATAGGGGGGGATCAGGGCCTCCACTTT.

The chain links TRBV7-2 to TRBJ2-1, with D unresolved. Germline V lookup: CDR1 SGHTA, CDR2 FQGNSA. V was clipped by 1 base and J by 3 bases, with 7 bases between them. The length of the CDR3 is 14 residues. The CDR3 spells CASSLDTRYNEQFF. For the CDR3, the DNA is TGTGCCAGCAGCTTAGACACCCGCTACAATGAGCAGTTCTTC.

V and J are TRBV6-5 and TRBJ1-4; 7 bases are shared with TRBD1. V lost 0 bases and J lost 5; bases outside the gene matches: 3. The germline V gene has CDR1 MNHEY and CDR2 SVGAGI. The CDR3 runs 15 residues. Here the CDR3 DNA reads TGTGCCAGCAGTTACTCGCTGGGACAGAATGAAAAACTGTTTTTT. This sequence encodes CASSYSLGQNEKLFF.

V gene TRBV11-2 combines with J gene TRBJ2-7; 12 nucleotides line up with TRBD1. Germline CDR1 and CDR2: SGHAT and FQNNGV. Unmatched junction bases numbered 4, after V lost 3 bases and J lost 4 bases. The CDR3 runs to 15 residues. Here the CDR3 DNA reads TGTGCCAGCAGCTTTACGGGACAGGGGGCTTACGAGCAGTACTTC. Its translation is CASSFTGQGAYEQYF.

The V call is TRBV2, the J call TRBJ2-1; tentatively, D is TRBD2 (5 bases). V shed 0 bases and J shed 7 bases, with 13 bases lying between them. Germline values: CDR1 SNHLY, CDR2 FYNNEI. The CDR3 has 15 residues. The DNA for the CDR3 is TGTGCCAGCAGTGAAGCGCGACTAAATGTTAATGAGCAGTTCTTC. The encoded protein is CASSEARLNVNEQFF.